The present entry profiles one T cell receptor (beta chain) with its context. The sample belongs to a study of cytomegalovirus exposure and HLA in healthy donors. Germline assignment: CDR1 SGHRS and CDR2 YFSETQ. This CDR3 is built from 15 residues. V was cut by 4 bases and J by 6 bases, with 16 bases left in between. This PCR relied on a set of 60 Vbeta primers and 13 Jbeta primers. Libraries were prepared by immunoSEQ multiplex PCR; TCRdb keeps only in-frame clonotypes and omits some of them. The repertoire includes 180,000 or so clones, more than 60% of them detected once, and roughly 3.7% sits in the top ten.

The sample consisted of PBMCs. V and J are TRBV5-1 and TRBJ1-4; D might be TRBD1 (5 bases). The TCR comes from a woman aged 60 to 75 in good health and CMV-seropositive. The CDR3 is CASSPGTGRDEKLFF. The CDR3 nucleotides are TGCGCCAGCAGCCCCGGGACCGGGAGGGATGAAAAACTGTTTTTT.